The 8 T cell receptor beta chains listed next were all sequenced from one sample in a study of blood T cells in healthy people across ages. Sample-barcoded 5' priming and a J-beta primer mix drove a second PCR of roughly 6 to 12 cycles. TCRdb re-derived calls from the 5' RACE reads in MiXCR, one entry per CDR3 protein. The table shows roughly 1,300,000 distinct CDR3 sequences, with approximately 63% occurring only once. Material: blood. The receptors derive from a man younger than 35 in good health.

V gene TRBV6-2 or TRBV6-3 combines with J gene TRBJ1-6, with 9 bases that match TRBD1. This CDR3 spans 15 amino acids. The ends lost 5 bases at V and 10 bases at J; junction bases unmatched: 9. Germline lookup yields CDR1 MNHEY and CDR2 SVGEGT. CDR3 protein: CASSLTDRGESPLHF. In DNA, the CDR3 is TGTGCCAGCAGTCTGACGGACAGGGGAGAGTCACCCCTCCACTTT.

V is TRBV6-5 and J is TRBJ2-7, with D uncertain. There are 14 residues in the CDR3. Germline V lookup: CDR1 MNHEY, CDR2 SVGAGI. Deletions cut 5 bases from V and 5 bases from J, with 16 bases between. The CDR3 loop reads CASSDARRPNEQYF. The CDR3 DNA is TGTGCCAGCAGTGACGCCCGACGGCCCAACGAGCAGTACTTC.

The CDR3 region is CASRSVRTSNYGYTF. Written as DNA, the CDR3 is TGCGCCAGCCGCAGCGTCAGAACATCTAACTATGGCTACACCTTC. The chain couples TRBV4-3 to TRBJ1-2; no clear D. V gave up 8 bases and J gave up 0 bases, with 16 bases separating them. The CDR3 length is 15 residues. The germline gives CDR1 LGHNA, CDR2 YSLEER.

CDR3 sequence reads: CASSLGGRTNEKLFF. In DNA, the CDR3 is TGTGCCAGCAGCTTAGGAGGGAGAACTAATGAAAAACTGTTTTTT. The gene calls are TRBV11-2 and TRBJ1-4, with D uncertain. V lost 1 base, J lost 1 base, and 7 bases lay in between. Germline values: CDR1 SGHAT, CDR2 FQNNGV. This CDR3 comprises 15 residues.

This clonotype was observed a handful of times. The CDR3 spells CASSLGNGYGYTF. The CDR3 DNA reads TGTGCCAGCAGCTTGGGGAACGGCTATGGCTACACCTTC. This rearrangement joins TRBV5-5 to TRBJ1-2; D uncertain. The CDR3 runs to 13 residues. Per germline, CDR1 SGHKS and CDR2 YYEKEE (reference sequence). V was trimmed by 0 bases and J by 4 bases, leaving 7 bases between them. Supplemented by reference TRBV5-5 and TRBJ1-2, the full variable domain reads DAGVTQSPTHLIKTRGQQVTLRCSPISGHKSVSWYQQVLGQGPQFIFQYYEKEERGRGNFPDRFSARQFPNYSSELNVNALLLGDSALYLCASSLGNGYGYTFGSGTRLTVV.

The gene calls are TRBV7-9 and TRBJ1-6, with 12 nucleotides matching TRBD1. The length of the CDR3 is 18 residues. CDR1 and CDR2 from the germline V gene are SEHNR and FQNEAQ (reference sequence). V was clipped by 4 bases and J by 2 bases; unmatched bases: 6. CDR3 sequence reads: CASSSGQGAMPYNSPLHF. In DNA, the CDR3 is TGTGCCAGCAGCTCGGGACAGGGGGCGATGCCCTATAATTCACCCCTCCACTTT.

The chain combines TRBV2 with TRBJ2-1; TRBD2 is a possible D gene (6 bases). The CDR3 extends over 16 amino acids. Trimming shortened V by 4 bases and J by 4 bases, and 17 bases separated the two germline ends. Per the germline V gene, CDR1 is SNHLY and CDR2 is FYNNEI. DNA of the CDR3: TGTGCCAGCAGTGGGGTGGCGGGACCGAAGTACAATGAGCAGTTCTTC. This encodes CASSGVAGPKYNEQFF.

The rearrangement links TRBV27 to TRBJ2-3; D may be TRBD2 (6 bases). With 7 bases removed from V and 4 bases from J, the gap between germline ends came to 15 bases. This CDR3 is built from 14 residues. Germline assignment: CDR1 MNHEY and CDR2 SMNVEV (reference sequence). CDR3 coding DNA: TGTGCCAGCACCTTGGTCGGGGGAGCAGATACGCAGTATTTT. It is translated as CASTLVGGADTQYF.